The clone carrying this T cell receptor (beta chain) was observed a handful of times. Its specificity is not known. Germline V gene lookup returns CDR1 SGDLS and CDR2 YYNGEE. Trimming took off 3 bases at V and 5 bases at J, with 11 bases between the two ends. The CDR3 sequence is 13 residues long. This record belongs to a study of beta chain features in type 1 diabetes. The study reverse transcribed the entire isolated RNA, so it sequenced expressed TCRB transcripts. This table comes from immunoSEQ multiplex PCR, and its TCRdb copy is limited to in-frame clones, with some not included. The sample lists roughly 50,000 clones; around 40% were seen once. Whole-study findings and limits: Type 1 diabetes patients had TCRB CDR3s that were shorter (moderately but significantly so) in all four CD4+ subsets. Diminished insertions and augmented deletions at VDJ junctions characterized type 1 diabetes patients.

CD45RO/CCR7/CD25/CD127/CD95/CD27 sorting isolated CD4+ naive, central memory, regulatory and stem cell-like memory cells. Sequenced sample: stem cell memory CD4+ T cells from blood. The sequence was collected from a man aged 30-40 years with type 1 diabetes. V and J are TRBV9 and TRBJ1-1; D uncertain. The CDR3 protein is CASSAREWTEAFF. In DNA form, the CDR3 reads TGTGCCAGCAGCGCGAGGGAGTGGACTGAAGCTTTCTTT.